The 28 T cell receptor beta chains given below trace back to one sample, sequenced in a study of blood T cell repertoires in COVID-19. Assay: immunoSEQ multiplex PCR; the TCRdb copy retains only in-frame clones and omits some. Of about 210,000 clones in the sample, roughly 90% were seen once. Sample: peripheral blood. The receptor set was obtained from a man between 18 and 35 years old with active or convalescent COVID-19.

The chain has TRBV30 and TRBJ1-1; D is unclear. The germline V and J ends were trimmed by 2 bases and 1 base, with 5 bases remaining between them. The length of the CDR3 is 12 residues. In germline, CDR1 is GTSNPN, CDR2 SVGIG (reference sequence). The CDR3 region has the DNA TGTGCCTGGAGTACAACGAACACTGAAGCTTTCTTT. It translates to CAWSTTNTEAFF.

The V gene is TRBV25-1, the J gene TRBJ2-5; perhaps TRBD1 as D (5 bases). This CDR3 contains 16 residues. Per germline, CDR1 MGHDK and CDR2 SYGVNS. V lost 4 bases to trimming and J lost 5 bases, with 20 bases between them. Written as DNA, the CDR3 is TGTGCCAGCAGTGGTTGGGCAGGCCGGGCAGGGGAGACCCAGTACTTC. Its translation is CASSGWAGRAGETQYF. Full variable domain (rest looked up from reference TRBV25-1 and TRBJ2-5): EADIYQTPRYLVIGTGKKITLECSQTMGHDKMYWYQQDPGMELHLIHYSYGVNSTEKGDLSSESTVSRIRTEHFPLTLESARPSHTSQYLCASSGWAGRAGETQYFGPGTRLLVL.

The chain links TRBV4-3 to TRBJ2-3, with TRBD2 identical over 8 bases. Germline loops: CDR1 LGHNA, CDR2 YSLEER. This CDR3 has 18 amino acids. J was trimmed by 5 bases and V by 1 base; bases with no gene match: 14. CDR3 residues: CASSQGEGAGGLGDTQYF. CDR3 in DNA: TGCGCCAGCAGCCAAGGGGAAGGCGCGGGAGGTCTCGGAGATACGCAGTATTTT.

This clone is a singleton in its sample. The chain uses TRBV2 and TRBJ2-7, with 7 positions matching TRBD1. The CDR3 is made up of 13 amino acids. Germline V CDR1 and CDR2: SNHLY, FYNNEI. Trimming cost V 7 bases and J 3 bases; bases outside gene matches: 6. This chain's CDR3 is CASTRDRNYEQYF. Here the CDR3 DNA reads TGTGCCAGCACGAGGGACAGAAACTACGAGCAGTACTTC.

This clone was picked up one time. This chain links TRBV5-1 with TRBJ1-2, with TRBD1 matching over 12 bases. The CDR3 sequence is 16 residues long. V lost 3 bases to trimming and J lost 0 bases; unmatched junction nucleotides: 3. Germline V CDR1 and CDR2: SGHRS, YFSETQ. The CDR3 DNA follows: TGCGCCAGCAGCTCCGGGACAGGGGGCTCTAACTATGGCTACACCTTC. Encoded protein: CASSSGTGGSNYGYTF.

The genes are TRBV18 and TRBJ2-7; possibly TRBD1 for D (6 bases). The V gene lost 2 bases and the J gene lost 3 bases, with 11 bases spanning the gap. The CDR3 covers 14 residues. Germline loops: CDR1 KGHSH, CDR2 LQKENI. The CDR3 here is CASSPEDRSYEQYF. CDR3 sequence (DNA): TGTGCCAGCTCACCAGAGGACAGAAGCTACGAGCAGTACTTC.

This chain joins TRBV30 and TRBJ1-2; D is possibly TRBD1 (5 bases). V shed 1 base and J shed 8 bases, with 14 bases lying between them. The CDR3 runs to 13 residues. Germline V gene lookup returns CDR1 GTSNPN and CDR2 SVGIG (reference sequence). The CDR3 nucleotides are TGTGCCTGGAGTGAATCAGGGCTGGGCGGCTACACCTTC. Its protein product is CAWSESGLGGYTF.

The chain recombines TRBV11-3 with TRBJ2-3; 7 positions agree with TRBD1. Germline lookup yields CDR1 SGHNT and CDR2 YENEEA. CDR3 length equals 13 residues. The V gene end was trimmed by 3 bases and the J gene end by 5 bases; junction bases not matched to a gene: 2. The CDR3 protein is CASSLAGGDTQYF. CDR3 DNA: TGTGCCAGCAGCTTGGCAGGGGGAGATACGCAGTATTTT.

This chain links TRBV5-1 with TRBJ1-3; the D is unclear. The V end lost 0 bases, the J end lost 0 bases, and 10 bases lay between the germline ends. This CDR3 is built from 16 residues. CDR1 and CDR2 (germline): SGHRS, YFSETQ. CDR3 DNA: TGCGCCAGCAGCTTGGTAGGCGGATACTCTGGAAACACCATATATTTT. It specifies CASSLVGGYSGNTIYF.

A few counts support this clone. The rearrangement links TRBV3-1 (or the pseudogene TRBV3-2) to TRBJ1-3; the D gene is possibly TRBD1 (5 bases). V lost 5 bases to trimming and J lost 0 bases, with 11 bases between them. Germline CDR1 LGHDT, CDR2 YNNKEL (reference sequence). The CDR3 totals 15 residues. The CDR3 DNA is TGTGCCAGCAGCAAGAGGACAACCTCTGGAAACACCATATATTTT. Protein: CASSKRTTSGNTIYF.

V usage is TRBV24-1 and J usage is TRBJ2-3; 10 nucleotides agree with TRBD2. Germline V gene sequence: CDR1 KGHDR, CDR2 SFDVKD. The length of the CDR3 is 15 residues. V was pared by 3 bases and J by 2 bases, with 1 base of the junction left unmatched. As DNA, the CDR3 is TGTGCCACCAGTGATCTAGCGGGGGACACAGATACGCAGTATTTT. As protein: CATSDLAGDTDTQYF.

V gene TRBV5-4 combines with J gene TRBJ1-1; 7 bases are shared with TRBD1. Germline values: CDR1 SGHNT, CDR2 YYREEE (reference sequence). This CDR3 region has 16 residues. With 3 bases clipped from V and 0 bases from J, the junction kept 8 bases outside the gene matches. The CDR3 bases are TGTGCCAGCAGCTCGAGGACAGGAGACATGAACACTGAAGCTTTCTTT. Amino acid sequence: CASSSRTGDMNTEAFF.

This clone was recorded at least ten times. This chain links TRBV7-2 with TRBJ1-2, with D unclear. CDR1 and CDR2 from the germline V gene are SGHTA and FQGNSA. The CDR3 loop spans 12 amino acids. V shed 3 bases and J shed 2 bases, with 4 bases lying between them. In DNA, the CDR3 is TGTGCCAGCAGCTTCCCAAACTATGGCTACACCTTC. This translates into CASSFPNYGYTF.

The table lists this clone with a count of one. The rearrangement uses TRBV5-5 and TRBJ1-1; no reliable D call. The germline V gene has CDR1 SGHKS and CDR2 YYEKEE (reference sequence). Trimming removed 5 bases at V and 4 bases at J, with 18 bases between. The CDR3 has 15 residues. CDR3 sequence (DNA): TGTGCCAGCAGGAACGCGCGGGAAGGGAGCACTGAAGCTTTCTTT. This encodes CASRNAREGSTEAFF.

This clone appeared a single time. As DNA, the CDR3 is TGTGCCAGCAGTTACCCAGGGCGGGGGGAGCAGTACTTC. As protein: CASSYPGRGEQYF. The V and J genes are TRBV6-2 or TRBV6-3 and TRBJ2-7; 7 nucleotides align to TRBD2. The length of the CDR3 is 13 residues. Trimming cost V 2 bases and J 7 bases; bases outside gene matches: 5. Germline CDR1 is MNHEY and CDR2 is SVGEGT.

V gene TRBV5-6 combines with J gene TRBJ1-5; 7 bases fit TRBD1. The J segment lost 2 bases and the V segment lost 3 bases, leaving 8 bases of the junction unmatched. Germline loops: CDR1 SGHDT, CDR2 YYEEEE. This CDR3 contains 16 residues. The CDR3 region is CASSSGTGDGNQPQHF. The CDR3 DNA reads TGTGCCAGCAGCTCGGGTACAGGGGACGGCAATCAGCCCCAGCATTTT. The full variable domain, rest sourced from reference TRBV5-6 and TRBJ1-5, is DAGVTQSPTHLIKTRGQQVTLRCSPKSGHDTVSWYQQALGQGPQFIFQYYEEEERQRGNFPDRFSGHQFPNYSSELNVNALLLGDSALYLCASSSGTGDGNQPQHFGDGTRLSIL.

This rearrangement joins TRBV30 to TRBJ1-6; 9 bases map to TRBD1. From germline, CDR1 is GTSNPN and CDR2 SVGIG (reference sequence). The CDR3 is 16 residues long. Losses at the gene ends were 2 bases for V and 7 bases for J; bases not matched to a gene: 9. The DNA of the CDR3 is TGTGCCTGGAGTCGCCCTGGACAGGGGAGCAATTCACCCCTCCACTTT. Its protein is CAWSRPGQGSNSPLHF.

This rearrangement joins TRBV7-2 to TRBJ1-1, with 7 bases that match TRBD1. There are 16 residues in the CDR3. V lost 1 base, J lost 5 bases, and 10 bases stayed unmatched. Per germline, CDR1 SGHTA and CDR2 FQGNSA. This CDR3 is CASSLVAGQGVTEAFF. The CDR3 DNA follows: TGTGCCAGCAGCTTAGTGGCTGGGCAGGGGGTTACTGAAGCTTTCTTT. The full variable domain, rest sourced from reference TRBV7-2 and TRBJ1-1, is GAGVSQSPSNKVTEKGKDVELRCDPISGHTALYWYRQSLGQGLEFLIYFQGNSAPDKSGLPSDRFSAERTGGSVSTLTIQRTQQEDSAVYLCASSLVAGQGVTEAFFGQGTRLTVV.

In its sample, this clone was seen once. The rearrangement joins TRBV10-3 to TRBJ2-5; 7 bases match TRBD2. V dropped 5 bases and J dropped 1; count of bases not matched to a gene: 4. In germline, CDR1 is ENHRY, CDR2 SYGVKD. The CDR3 has 14 residues. In nucleotides, the CDR3 is TGTGCCATCAGTATGACGGGAGGCCAAGAGACCCAGTACTTC. This sequence encodes CAISMTGGQETQYF.

This rearrangement joins TRBV5-1 to TRBJ2-2, with 11 bases identical to TRBD2. The junction had 3 bases not matched to a gene; V was cut back by 0 bases and J by 5 bases. In germline, CDR1 is SGHRS, CDR2 YFSETQ. The length of the CDR3 is 16 residues. The CDR3 is CASSLDLAGGTGELFF. The CDR3 DNA sequence: TGCGCCAGCAGCTTGGATCTAGCGGGAGGAACCGGGGAGCTGTTTTTT. The variable domain in full, completed from reference TRBV5-1 and TRBJ2-2, reads KAGVTQTPRYLIKTRGQQVTLSCSPISGHRSVSWYQQTPGQGLQFLFEYFSETQRNKGNFPGRFSGRQFSNSRSEMNVSTLELGDSALYLCASSLDLAGGTGELFFGEGSRLTVL.

The chain uses TRBV4-2 and TRBJ2-5; D is perhaps TRBD2 (5 bases). CDR3 size: 13 residues. V lost 0 bases, J lost 11 bases, and 13 bases lay in between. Germline CDR1 and CDR2: LGHNA and YNFKEQ. CDR3 sequence reads: CASSQEPASGQYF. The CDR3 region has the DNA TGTGCCAGCAGCCAAGAGCCGGCTTCGGGGCAGTACTTC.

This chain uses TRBV10-1 with TRBJ2-2, with 7 bases aligning to TRBD2. The CDR3 sequence is 15 residues long. In germline, CDR1 is WNHNN, CDR2 SYGVQD (reference sequence). V was clipped by 6 bases and J by 5 bases; unmatched bases: 9. CDR3 nucleotides: TGCGCCAGCAGCCCGGGAGGTCAAGGTACCGGGGAGCTGTTTTTT. Protein product: CASSPGGQGTGELFF.

This sequence joins TRBV7-6 and TRBJ2-3; possible D gene TRBD2, 7 bases. The CDR3 is 15 amino acids. V lost 0 bases and J lost 4, with 11 bases in between. CDR1 and CDR2 from the germline V gene are SGHVS and FNYEAQ. CDR3 sequence reads: CASSLAGGPSDTQYF. The CDR3 region has the DNA TGTGCCAGCAGCTTAGCGGGGGGGCCCTCAGATACGCAGTATTTT.

This chain links TRBV15 with TRBJ2-3; no firm D call. The V end was cut by 0 bases, the J end by 4 bases, with 29 bases between. Looked up from germline, CDR1 is LNHNV and CDR2 is YYDKDF (reference sequence). This CDR3 region has 21 residues. In nucleotides, the CDR3 is TGTGCCACCAGCAGAGATCTCTCCCTAGAGCCTGGCTGGTTATCCGCAGATACGCAGTATTTT. It yields the protein CATSRDLSLEPGWLSADTQYF.

The V call is TRBV18, the J call TRBJ1-1, with TRBD1 as a possible D gene (6 bases). The V gene's germline CDR1 is KGHSH and CDR2 LQKENI. With 3 bases removed from V and 7 bases from J, the gap between germline ends came to 12 bases. CDR3 length equals 13 residues. CDR3 sequence: CASSPTGQLEAFF. CDR3 DNA: TGTGCCAGCTCACCCACCGGACAGCTTGAAGCTTTCTTT. Supplemented by reference TRBV18 and TRBJ1-1, the full variable domain reads NAGVMQNPRHLVRRRGQEARLRCSPMKGHSHVYWYRQLPEEGLKFMVYLQKENIIDESGMPKERFSAEFPKEGPSILRIQQVVRGDSAAYFCASSPTGQLEAFFGQGTRLTVV.

This chain links TRBV3-1 (or the pseudogene TRBV3-2) with TRBJ1-5; 9 bases map to TRBD1. V lost 4 bases, J lost 7 bases, and 11 bases stayed unmatched. Germline V lookup: CDR1 LGHDT, CDR2 YNNKEL (reference sequence). This CDR3 has 16 amino acids. This CDR3 reads CASSRNRDRVEQPQHF. The CDR3 coding sequence is TGTGCCAGCAGCCGAAACCGGGACAGGGTAGAGCAGCCCCAGCATTTT.

This clone was seen only a few times. CDR3 in DNA: TGTGCCAGTAGTATCCGGACAGGGGGCGCGAGTGAAGCTTTCTTT. It encodes CASSIRTGGASEAFF. The gene calls are TRBV19 and TRBJ1-1, with 11 bases lining up with TRBD1. CDR1 LNHDA and CDR2 SQIVND come from the germline V gene (reference sequence). The trim removed 3 bases at V and 7 bases at J, leaving 7 bases unmatched. The CDR3 covers 15 residues. The whole variable domain, filled in from reference TRBV19 and TRBJ1-1, reads DGGITQSPKYLFRKEGQNVTLSCEQNLNHDAMYWYRQDPGQGLRLIYYSQIVNDFQKGDIAEGYSVSREKKESFPLTVTSAQKNPTAFYLCASSIRTGGASEAFFGQGTRLTVV.

A single count supports this clone. The chain employs TRBV14 and TRBJ2-2; tentatively, D is TRBD2 (6 bases). This CDR3 is 15 amino acids long. Germline V gene lookup returns CDR1 SGHDN and CDR2 FVKESK. V was trimmed by 3 bases and J by 0 bases, leaving 8 bases between them. The CDR3 protein is CASSHTSPNTGELFF. CDR3 DNA sequence: TGTGCCAGCAGCCATACTAGCCCGAACACCGGGGAGCTGTTTTTT.